The 14 T cell receptor beta chains below come from one sample, sequenced in a study of CD8+CD57+ T cells in acquired aplastic anemia. The authors sequenced patients whose flow cytometry had shown CD8+CD57+ cell expansion. According to the study, genomic DNA was the template for TCR beta VDJ and CDR3 profiling. In TCRdb, the reads were re-called with MiXCR into one record per CDR3 protein. The data contain hundreds of thousands of distinct CDR3 sequences, over 25% of them seen just once; the ten biggest clones take up approximately 0.82%. The sample comprised sorted CD4+, CD8+, or CD8+CD57+ T cells (not recorded which) from PBMCs. The receptors shown here come from a human donor with aplastic anemia.

This clonotype was counted at least ten times. This CDR3 is CASSLSPLDYEQYF. The CDR3 coding sequence is TGTGCCAGCAGCCTCTCCCCCTTGGACTACGAGCAGTACTTC. The chain employs TRBV9 and TRBJ2-7; D call uncertain. V gave up 4 bases and J gave up 3 bases, with 14 bases separating them. This CDR3 contains 14 residues. Germline V gene data show CDR1 as SGDLS and CDR2 as YYNGEE.

Only one count was recorded for this clonotype. One junction end does not reproduce the germline sequence, and a read error may be involved. V and J are TRBV29-1 and TRBJ2-7; possibly TRBD2 for D (7 bases). Germline V lookup: CDR1 SQVTM, CDR2 ANQGSEA. The length of the CDR3 is 15 residues. The CDR3 DNA reads TGCGGCGTTGAAGCTACGGTGGGGGGGGCCTACGAGCGGTACTTC. Its protein is CGVEATVGGAYERYF.

In DNA form, the CDR3 reads TGTGCCAGCAGGAAAGCGGGAGAATTCTACGAGCAGTACTTC. It translates to CASRKAGEFYEQYF. The rearrangement joins TRBV27 to TRBJ2-7; 8 bases match TRBD2. The CDR3 is 14 amino acids. Germline CDR1 and CDR2: MNHEY and SMNVEV (reference sequence). Losses at the gene ends were 6 bases for V and 3 bases for J; bases not matched to a gene: 7.

The sample holds many counts of this clonotype. The chain joins TRBV25-1 to TRBJ1-3, with 9 nucleotides matching TRBD1. V gave up 3 bases and J gave up 1 base; unmatched junction bases: 10. The CDR3 length is 18 residues. The germline gives CDR1 MGHDK, CDR2 SYGVNS. CDR3 nucleotide sequence: TGTGCCAGCAGTGATCCCCCGACCGGACAGGGGTCTGGAAACACCATATATTTT. Translated: CASSDPPTGQGSGNTIYF.

Comments on this clonotype: A much larger clonotype is one base distant, so this may be a read error. The chain joins TRBV12-3 or TRBV12-4 to TRBJ1-6; no reliable D call. V was cut by 3 bases and J by 10 bases, with 10 bases left in between. The CDR3 has 13 amino acids. The CDR3 is CASSLPVGSPLHF. The CDR3 DNA is TGTGCCAGCAGTTTGCCAGTCGGGTCACCCCTCCACTTT.

This clonotype has at least ten counts. The chain recombines TRBV12-3 or TRBV12-4 with TRBJ1-2; TRBD1 is a possible D gene (6 bases). The CDR3 spans 12 residues. V lost 11 bases and J lost 5, with 15 bases in between. Here the CDR3 DNA reads TGTGCCGGATGGGACAAGTGGTATGGCTACACCTTC. It translates to CAGWDKWYGYTF.

This clonotype was observed a few times. The J gene is TRBJ1-1, the V gene TRBV19; D gene unclear. The CDR3 consists of 13 residues. The germline CDR1 and CDR2 sequences are LNHDA and SQIVND (reference sequence). Trimming removed 6 bases from V and 3 bases from J, with 11 bases in between. CDR3: CASRSGRDTEAFF. In DNA, the CDR3 is TGTGCCAGTAGAAGCGGTCGGGACACTGAAGCTTTCTTT.

On this clonotype: This may stem from a read error, because a much larger clone lies one nucleotide away. The genes are TRBV12-3 or TRBV12-4 and TRBJ1-1; no definite D call. The CDR3 consists of 14 residues. CDR3 DNA sequence: TGTGCCAGCAGTTTACAAGGATTAAACACTAAAGCTTTCTTT. Translating gives CASSLQGLNTKAFF.

In the case of this clonotype: A much larger clone lies a single base off, so this may be a read error. This rearrangement joins TRBV20-1 to TRBJ2-5; possibly TRBD1 for D (7 bases). V lost 3 bases, J lost 4 bases, and 12 bases lay in between. The CDR3 has 13 amino acids. Germline V gene data show CDR1 as DFQATT and CDR2 as SNEGSKA (reference sequence). The CDR3 sequence: CSASGQGGETQYF. DNA for the CDR3: TGCAGTGCTAGCGGGCAGGGGGGAGAGACCCAGTACTTC.

The rearrangement links TRBV3-1 to TRBJ1-5; tentatively, D is TRBD1 (5 bases). Germline values: CDR1 LGHDT, CDR2 YNNKEL (reference sequence). The length of the CDR3 is 16 residues. The V and J ends lost 7 bases and 4 bases respectively, with 20 bases between them. CDR3 loop: CASNQGAPGLNQPQHF. In DNA, the CDR3 is TGTGCCAGCAATCAAGGGGCACCCGGGCTGAATCAGCCCCAGCATTTT.

A note on this clonotype: The junction does not match germline at one end; this may be a read error. The chain couples TRBV10-3 to TRBJ2-5; 10 nucleotides agree with TRBD1. CDR1 and CDR2 from the germline V gene are ENHRY and SYGVKD. This CDR3 has 16 amino acids. CDR3 sequence: CASSYARGTGEETQYF. The CDR3 DNA reads TGTGCCAGCAGTTACGCCCGAGGGACAGGGGAAGAGACCCAGTACTTC.

The V call is TRBV24-1, the J call TRBJ1-2; no clear D gene. The CDR3 totals 16 residues. Germline assignment: CDR1 KGHDR and CDR2 SFDVKD. V lost 3 bases to trimming and J lost 4 bases, with 17 bases between them. CDR3 sequence reads: CATSDRGEIRGYGYTF. CDR3 DNA: TGTGCCACCAGTGATCGGGGAGAAATAAGAGGCTATGGCTACACCTTC.

This clonotype was counted at least ten times. The V call is TRBV29-1, the J call TRBJ2-5; 12 bases are shared with TRBD2. The CDR3 has 14 residues. Germline CDR1 and CDR2: SQVTM and ANQGSEA. The V and J ends lost 4 bases and 3 bases, in that order; junction bases with no gene match: 3. The CDR3 bases are TGCAGCGTTGGTGGACTAGCGGGAAAAGAGACCCAGTACTTC. Translated, it gives CSVGGLAGKETQYF.

V and J are TRBV20-1 and TRBJ2-1, with no clear D. CDR1 is DFQATT, CDR2 SNEGSKA, per germline (reference sequence). This CDR3 contains 16 residues. V dropped 5 bases and J dropped 0 bases, with 17 bases sitting between them. CDR3 sequence reads: CSALDDSFVSYNEQFF. CDR3 DNA sequence: TGCAGTGCTCTTGATGATAGTTTTGTCTCCTACAATGAGCAGTTCTTC.